These 15 T cell receptor beta chains share one sample of origin, sequenced in a study of graft-versus-host responses after intestinal transplantation. Here immunoSEQ multiplex PCR was the method, and the copy in TCRdb shows in-frame clones only, minus some. The data contain about 100,000 clones, more than 75% of them singletons. No antigen has been assigned to these receptors. Sequenced material: unstimulated CD4+ T cells sorted from spleen or lymph node cells, taken before transplant. The receptors here all came from a human donor who was the organ donor for an intestinal transplant.

The gene calls are TRBV5-1 and TRBJ1-4; possible D gene TRBD1, 6 bases. The CDR3 spans 15 residues. Trimming took 0 bases from V and 4 from J, leaving 10 bases between them. CDR1 is SGHRS, CDR2 YFSETQ, per germline. CDR3 residues: CASSLGTAYNEKLFF. In DNA, the CDR3 is TGCGCCAGCAGCTTGGGGACAGCTTATAATGAAAAACTGTTTTTT.

The chain uses TRBV7-2 and TRBJ1-1; D may be TRBD1 (5 bases). From germline, CDR1 is SGHTA and CDR2 FQGNSA. Deletions cut 2 bases from V and 5 bases from J, with 15 bases between. The CDR3 runs to 15 residues. CDR3 loop: CASSLKGQVITEAFF. In DNA, the CDR3 is TGTGCCAGCAGCTTAAAGGGGCAGGTTATTACTGAAGCTTTCTTT.

This chain uses TRBV6-6 with TRBJ1-2, with D uncertain. CDR1 and CDR2 from the germline V gene are MNHNY and SVGAGI (reference sequence). The CDR3 covers 13 residues. Trimming shortened V by 4 bases and J by 11 bases, and 17 bases separated the two germline ends. The CDR3 sequence: CASSSPRSPTYTF. CDR3 coding DNA: TGTGCCAGCAGTTCCCCCCGAAGTCCGACTTACACCTTC.

This chain links TRBV6-6 with TRBJ1-5; TRBD1 is a possible D gene (5 bases). Between the trimmed V and J ends, which lost 1 base and 5 bases, there was a span of 15 bases. The CDR3 length is 16 residues. Germline V gene data show CDR1 as MNHNY and CDR2 as SVGAGI (reference sequence). The CDR3 is CASSYWSGGRDQPQHF. The CDR3 region has the DNA TGTGCCAGCAGTTACTGGAGCGGGGGTCGTGATCAGCCCCAGCATTTT.

CDR3 amino acids: CASSYVGTGNGYTF. The DNA for the CDR3 is TGTGCCAGCAGTTACGTTGGGACAGGGAATGGCTACACCTTC. This chain connects TRBV6-6 to TRBJ1-2, with 9 bases matching TRBD1. Trimming removed 2 bases from V and 6 bases from J; junction bases left unmatched: 4. Germline V lookup: CDR1 MNHNY, CDR2 SVGAGI (reference sequence). The CDR3 is made up of 14 amino acids.

This clone has only one observation. The genes are TRBV7-9 and TRBJ2-5, with 7 bases fitting TRBD1. Germline CDR1 SEHNR, CDR2 FQNEAQ (reference sequence). The CDR3 consists of 14 residues. V shed 2 bases and J 5 bases; nucleotides not matched to a gene: 5. CDR3 amino acids: CASSLPLTGETQYF. The CDR3 bases are TGTGCCAGCAGCTTACCCCTGACAGGGGAGACCCAGTACTTC.

The rearrangement joins TRBV19 to TRBJ2-7; perhaps TRBD2 as D (5 bases). V shed 6 bases and J shed 1 base, with 16 bases lying between them. The germline V gene has CDR1 LNHDA and CDR2 SQIVND (reference sequence). The CDR3 runs 15 residues. CDR3 residues: CASRMAGSYSYEQYF. The DNA for the CDR3 is TGTGCCAGTAGAATGGCGGGTTCGTATTCCTACGAGCAGTACTTC.

V is TRBV6-6 and J is TRBJ2-5, with 9 bases aligning to TRBD1. The DNA end lines up better with TRBJ2-7; the J call may be wrong. The CDR3 has 16 amino acids. The germline V gene has CDR1 MNHNY and CDR2 SVGAGI (reference sequence). The CDR3 DNA reads as TGTGCCAGCAGTTACGGGACCCGGGGGACAGGGTACGAGCAGTACTTC. Residues: CASSYGTRGTGYEQYF.

The CDR3 nucleotides read TGTGCCAGTAGTACTCTCAGGACAGGGGTTACTTCACCCCTCCACTTT. It encodes CASSTLRTGVTSPLHF. The chain couples TRBV19 to TRBJ1-6; 9 bases map to TRBD1. This CDR3 is built from 16 residues. J gave up 9 bases and V 4 bases, and 10 bases lay outside the gene matches. Germline CDR1 LNHDA, CDR2 SQIVND (reference sequence).

This clone appeared a single time. The V call is TRBV23-1, the J call TRBJ1-5; 10 nucleotides align to TRBD1. TRBV23-1 is an open reading frame whose function is uncertain. Trimming at V came to 2 bases and at J to 2 bases, leaving 3 bases not matched to a gene. The CDR3 has 16 residues. The CDR3 coding sequence is TGCGCCAGCAGTCAACGGGACAGGGGACGCAATCAGCCCCAGCATTTT. Amino acids: CASSQRDRGRNQPQHF.

V and J are TRBV5-6 and TRBJ2-1, with a tentative D call TRBD1 (6 bases). The V and J ends lost 4 bases and 4 bases respectively, with 12 bases between them. In germline, CDR1 is SGHDT, CDR2 YYEEEE. This CDR3 comprises 14 residues. This CDR3 is CASSRDIEYNEQFF. In DNA form, the CDR3 reads TGTGCCAGCAGCAGGGACATCGAATACAATGAGCAGTTCTTC.

V usage is TRBV9 and J usage is TRBJ1-2, with D possibly TRBD1 on 6 matching bases. V lost 1 base, J lost 2 bases, and 15 bases lay in between. This CDR3 has 16 amino acids. CDR1 is SGDLS, CDR2 YYNGEE, per germline. The CDR3 sequence: CASSVTSRGANYGYTF. The CDR3 nucleotides read TGTGCCAGCAGCGTAACTTCACGGGGGGCGAACTATGGCTACACCTTC.

The chain joins TRBV19 to TRBJ2-2; D is ambiguous. V lost 9 bases and J lost 5, with 7 bases in between. The CDR3 is 11 residues long. Germline V gives CDR1 LNHDA, CDR2 SQIVND (reference sequence). CDR3 DNA: TGTGCCAGCTCAAAAACCGGGGAGCTGTTTTTT. Amino acids: CASSKTGELFF.

The V and J genes are TRBV27 and TRBJ1-1; TRBD1 agrees at 9 bases. CDR1 and CDR2 from the germline V gene are MNHEY and SMNVEV (reference sequence). V lost 6 bases, J lost 5 bases, and 13 bases stayed unmatched. The CDR3 consists of 16 residues. Here the CDR3 reads CASSRPGQGSGTEAFF. The DNA for the CDR3 is TGTGCCAGCAGCCGACCGGGACAGGGTTCGGGGACTGAAGCTTTCTTT.

This clone was seen a few times. One end of the junction fails to match germline, which may point to a read error. The chain has TRBV6-7 and TRBJ2-7; 7 bases agree with TRBD1. TRBV6-7 qualifies as an ORF whose function is uncertain. The CDR3 has 15 residues. The CDR3 spells CASSYPRGIRDSCLF. For the CDR3, the DNA is TGTGCCAGCAGTTACCCAAGAGGGATCCGGGACAGCTGTTTGTTC.